One sample yielded the 14 T cell receptor beta chains listed below, sequenced in a study of T cell changes during pregnancy in multiple sclerosis. Data came from immunoSEQ multiplex PCR; TCRdb stores just in-frame clones and leaves some out. Of about 42,000 clones in the sample, around four fifths were seen once. Sequences were derived from CD4+ T cells from peripheral blood mononuclear cells, sampled before pregnancy. These receptors came from a female donor with multiple sclerosis, enrolled in a pregnancy study.

This chain connects TRBV10-3 to TRBJ1-1; no firm D call. With 3 bases removed from V and 9 bases from J, the gap between germline ends came to 14 bases. The CDR3 is 13 residues long. Per the germline V gene, CDR1 is ENHRY and CDR2 is SYGVKD. The CDR3 DNA reads as TGTGCCATCAGTGACGACACACTCGGGAAAGCTTTCTTT. It encodes CAISDDTLGKAFF.

The chain is built from TRBV30 and TRBJ1-5; 7 nucleotides match TRBD1. Germline CDR1 reads GTSNPN; CDR2 reads SVGIG (reference sequence). The trim removed 0 bases at V and 7 bases at J, leaving 6 bases unmatched. The CDR3 runs to 14 residues. The CDR3 loop reads CAWSVQTGQQPQHF. As DNA, the CDR3 is TGTGCCTGGAGTGTACAGACAGGGCAACAGCCCCAGCATTTT.

The rearrangement links TRBV28 to TRBJ1-3; TRBD1 might be the D (6 bases). CDR3 length: 16 residues. CDR1 and CDR2 from the germline V gene are MDHEN and SYDVKM. The ends were cut back, 6 bases at V and 3 bases at J, with 18 bases in the middle. The CDR3 reads CASSSGTTGGGNTIYF. In nucleotides, the CDR3 is TGTGCCAGCAGCTCCGGGACAACGGGCGGTGGAAACACCATATATTTT.

The chain joins TRBV7-2 to TRBJ2-5; 9 bases line up with TRBD1. The germline gives CDR1 SGHTA, CDR2 FQGNSA. Trimming removed 7 bases from V and 5 bases from J; junction bases left unmatched: 14. The CDR3 covers 16 residues. The DNA for the CDR3 is TGTGCCAGCACCAACCCTAAACAGGGGGCTGGGGAGACCCAGTACTTC. It yields the protein CASTNPKQGAGETQYF.

The sample holds many counts of this clone. The chain links TRBV7-8 to TRBJ1-5, with 10 bases fitting TRBD1. Unmatched junction bases numbered 7, after V lost 3 bases and J lost 5 bases. The CDR3 is 16 residues long. Germline V gene lookup returns CDR1 SGHVS and CDR2 FQNEAQ. The CDR3 loop reads CASSLGTGDGDQPQHF. The CDR3 DNA reads TGTGCCAGCAGCTTGGGGACAGGGGACGGCGATCAGCCCCAGCATTTT.

Turning to this clone: This CDR3 is also generated by other DNA sequences in the sample. V usage is TRBV7-9 and J usage is TRBJ2-3, with TRBD2 identical over 8 bases. The V gene's germline CDR1 is SEHNR and CDR2 FQNEAQ (reference sequence). The CDR3 is 15 residues long. The J segment lost 2 bases and the V segment lost 3 bases, leaving 4 bases of the junction unmatched. In DNA, the CDR3 is TGTGCCAGCAGCTTTAGCGGGGACTACACAGATACGCAGTATTTT. It codes for CASSFSGDYTDTQYF.

This clone was found once. J is TRBJ1-3 and V is TRBV4-2; TRBD1 might be the D (6 bases). Trimming removed 10 bases at V and 0 bases at J, with 13 bases between. The CDR3 spans 14 residues. Germline assignment: CDR1 LGHNA and CDR2 YNFKEQ. The CDR3 loop is CATTGTSSGNTIYF. The CDR3 DNA is TGTGCCACAACAGGGACCTCCTCTGGAAACACCATATATTTT.

As DNA, the CDR3 is TGTGCCAGCAGCCAAGCAGGGACAGGGGCTTGGATCGAGCAGTACTTC. Its translation: CASSQAGTGAWIEQYF. This rearrangement joins TRBV14 to TRBJ2-7; TRBD1 matches 10 bases. V was pared by 1 base and J by 6 bases, with 9 bases of the junction left unmatched. The CDR3 spans 16 residues. Germline CDR1 SGHDN, CDR2 FVKESK.

The V and J genes are TRBV14 and TRBJ2-3; a weak D match, TRBD2 (5 bases). The germline V gene has CDR1 SGHDN and CDR2 FVKESK. The CDR3 covers 13 residues. Trimming removed 4 bases at V and 6 bases at J, with 11 bases between. This chain's CDR3 is CASSPATRDTQYF. CDR3 DNA: TGTGCCAGCAGCCCGGCCACTAGGGATACGCAGTATTTT.

The V call is TRBV4-1, the J call TRBJ1-1; the D is unclear. From germline, CDR1 is MGHRA and CDR2 YSYEKL. The CDR3 sequence is 14 residues long. V lost 7 bases and J lost 1, with 13 bases in between. CDR3 amino acids: CASKESEWNTEAFF. The CDR3 coding sequence is TGCGCCAGCAAGGAGTCAGAGTGGAACACTGAAGCTTTCTTT.

The chain joins TRBV30 to TRBJ1-2; maybe TRBD1 (5 bases). Between the trimmed V and J ends, which lost 3 bases and 2 bases, there was a span of 7 bases. This CDR3 contains 12 residues. Germline CDR1 GTSNPN, CDR2 SVGIG (reference sequence). The CDR3 nucleotides read TGTGCCTGGAGCCGACAGAACTATGGCTACACCTTC. Its protein product is CAWSRQNYGYTF.

The chain has TRBV6-6 and TRBJ1-1; perhaps TRBD1 as D (6 bases). With 8 bases removed from V and 9 bases from J, the gap between germline ends came to 19 bases. CDR3 size: 13 residues. Germline loops: CDR1 MNHNY, CDR2 SVGAGI (reference sequence). CDR3 residues: CASQEDRSSKAFF. The CDR3 DNA sequence: TGTGCCAGCCAAGAAGACAGGAGCTCTAAAGCTTTCTTT.

This chain joins TRBV19 and TRBJ2-1, with no clear D. Deletions cut 6 bases from V and 9 bases from J, with 15 bases between. The CDR3 runs to 13 residues. CDR1 and CDR2 (germline): LNHDA, SQIVND (reference sequence). The CDR3 sequence is CASSPNSNVEQFF. The CDR3, as DNA: TGTGCCAGTAGCCCCAACTCTAATGTTGAGCAGTTCTTC.

The chain joins TRBV19 to TRBJ1-1; maybe TRBD1 (5 bases). Germline V gene data show CDR1 as LNHDA and CDR2 as SQIVND (reference sequence). V lost 7 bases to trimming and J lost 3 bases, with 21 bases between them. The CDR3 has 16 residues. CDR3: CASTWAGVGTYTEAFF. In nucleotides, the CDR3 is TGTGCCAGTACCTGGGCGGGTGTGGGGACTTACACTGAAGCTTTCTTT.